This T cell receptor (beta chain) originates from a study of T cells expressing NK-cell markers. General study findings and limits: Leadership of the CD3+CD56-NKG2C+ fraction also belonged to these clonotypes in several donors.

Of note for this clonotype: Its antigen is unidentified.

The CDR3 contains 11 residues. The germline V gene encodes CDR1 SGHRS and CDR2 YFSETQ. TCRdb re-analyzed the 5' RACE reads; it lists each CDR3 protein once, without DNA. The repertoire table contains some 390,000 distinct CDR3 sequences. The chain couples TRBV5-1 to TRBJ2-2; TCRdb indicates TRBD2, and absent DNA this call remains unverified. The sequence came from a woman aged 50 to 60 in good health. Sequences were obtained from blood T cells: a sorted CD56 or NKG2C T cell subset, CD4+ or CD8+ T cells, or bulk PBMC T cells (not recorded which). The CDR3: CASSLRDSLFF.